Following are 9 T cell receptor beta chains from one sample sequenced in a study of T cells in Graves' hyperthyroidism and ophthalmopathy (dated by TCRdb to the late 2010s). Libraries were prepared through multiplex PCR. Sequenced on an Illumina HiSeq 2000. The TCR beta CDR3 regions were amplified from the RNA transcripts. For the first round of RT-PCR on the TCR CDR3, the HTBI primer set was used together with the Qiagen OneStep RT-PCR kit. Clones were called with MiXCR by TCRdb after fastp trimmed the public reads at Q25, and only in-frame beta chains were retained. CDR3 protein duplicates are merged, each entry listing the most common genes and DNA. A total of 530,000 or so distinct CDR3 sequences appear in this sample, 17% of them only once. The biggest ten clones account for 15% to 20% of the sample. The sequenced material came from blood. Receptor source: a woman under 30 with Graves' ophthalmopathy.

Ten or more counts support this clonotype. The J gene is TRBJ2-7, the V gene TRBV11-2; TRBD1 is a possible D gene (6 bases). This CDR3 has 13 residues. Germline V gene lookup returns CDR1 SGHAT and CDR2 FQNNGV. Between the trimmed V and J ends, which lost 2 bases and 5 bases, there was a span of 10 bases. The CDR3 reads CASSLPQGNEQYF. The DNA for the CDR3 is TGTGCCAGCAGCTTACCTCAGGGGAACGAGCAGTACTTC.

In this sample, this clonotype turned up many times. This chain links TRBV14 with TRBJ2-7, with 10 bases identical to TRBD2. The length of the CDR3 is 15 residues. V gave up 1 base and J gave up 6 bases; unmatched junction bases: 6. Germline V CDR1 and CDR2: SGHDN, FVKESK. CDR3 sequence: CASSQGPSGGREQYF. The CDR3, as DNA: TGTGCCAGCAGCCAAGGACCTAGCGGGGGCCGCGAGCAGTACTTC.

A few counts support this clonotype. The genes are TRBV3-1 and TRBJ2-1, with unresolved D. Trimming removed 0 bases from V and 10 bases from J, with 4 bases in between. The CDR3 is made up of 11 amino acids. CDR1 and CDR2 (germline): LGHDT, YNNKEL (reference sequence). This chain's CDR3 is CASSQEAEQFF. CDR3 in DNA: TGTGCCAGCAGCCAAGAAGCCGAGCAGTTCTTC.

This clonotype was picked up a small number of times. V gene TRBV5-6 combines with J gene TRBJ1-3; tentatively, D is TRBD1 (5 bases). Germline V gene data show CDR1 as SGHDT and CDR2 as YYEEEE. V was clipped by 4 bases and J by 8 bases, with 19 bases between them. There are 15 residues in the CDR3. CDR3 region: CASSGRDEPPDTIYF. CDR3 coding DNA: TGTGCCAGCAGCGGCCGGGACGAACCGCCAGACACCATATATTTT.

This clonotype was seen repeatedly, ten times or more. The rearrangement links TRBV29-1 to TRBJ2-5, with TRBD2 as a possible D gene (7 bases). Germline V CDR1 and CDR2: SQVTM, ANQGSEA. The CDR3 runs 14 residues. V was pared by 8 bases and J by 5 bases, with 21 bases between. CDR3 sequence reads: CSFRSGTRGETQYF. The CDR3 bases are TGCAGCTTTCGGAGCGGGACACGAGGGGAGACCCAGTACTTC.

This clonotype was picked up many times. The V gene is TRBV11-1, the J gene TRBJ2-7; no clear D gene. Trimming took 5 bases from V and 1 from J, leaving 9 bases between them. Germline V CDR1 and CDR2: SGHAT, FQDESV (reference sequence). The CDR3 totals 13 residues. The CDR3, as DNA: TGTGCCAGCAGCGTGACCCTATCCTACGAGCAGTACTTC. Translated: CASSVTLSYEQYF.

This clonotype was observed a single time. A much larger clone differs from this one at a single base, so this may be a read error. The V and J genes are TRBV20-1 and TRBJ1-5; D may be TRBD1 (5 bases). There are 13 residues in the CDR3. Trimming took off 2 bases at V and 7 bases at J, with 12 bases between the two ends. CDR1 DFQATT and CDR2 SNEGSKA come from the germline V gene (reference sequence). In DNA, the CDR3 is TGCAGTGCTAGACTCCAGGGTAGCCAGCCCCAGCATTTT. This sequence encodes CSARLQGSQPQHF.

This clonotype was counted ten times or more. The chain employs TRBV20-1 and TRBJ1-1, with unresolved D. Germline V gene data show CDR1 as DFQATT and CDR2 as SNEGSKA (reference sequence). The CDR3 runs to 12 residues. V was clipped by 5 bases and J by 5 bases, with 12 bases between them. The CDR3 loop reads CSAAKGWTEAFF. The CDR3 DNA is TGCAGTGCTGCCAAGGGTTGGACTGAAGCTTTCTTT.

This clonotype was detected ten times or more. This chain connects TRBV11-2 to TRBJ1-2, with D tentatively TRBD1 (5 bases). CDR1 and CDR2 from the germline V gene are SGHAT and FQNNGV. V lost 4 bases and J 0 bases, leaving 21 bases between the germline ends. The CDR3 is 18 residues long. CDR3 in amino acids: CASSSPREGRSSNYGYTF. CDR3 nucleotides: TGTGCCAGCAGCTCTCCGAGAGAGGGACGAAGTTCTAACTATGGCTACACCTTC.